This TCR beta chain was captured in a study of T cell clonality in common variable immunodeficiency (dated by TCRdb to 2013 to 2016). Study-level results and caveats: Even though DNA input was the same, control samples had an average of around 82,000 unique sequences each, compared with about 31,000 in CVID samples. The authors noted that sequencing repertoires of T cell subpopulations would be needed to clarify what caused the increased clonality in CVID. Reportedly, TCRbeta sequences from CVID had fewer deletions and N-nucleotide insertions, and highly modified clones with 13 or more V deletions were absent from CVID. Compared with healthy controls, CVID subjects showed increased TCRbeta clonality (t-test p = 0.018), a feature most characteristic of about a third of subjects. Differences among patients in the CVID cohort limited the correlations between repertoire features and clinical complications. CVID subjects shared fewer TCRbeta clones with each other than healthy controls did (p < 0.0001).

The CDR3 numbers 17 residues from cysteine through phenylalanine. The 42 bases shown cover part of the CDR3, and their frame starts at base 1. The V end loses 5 bases and the J end loses 1 base, and a stretch of 19 bases separates them. CDR1 and CDR2 are read off the germline V gene (reference sequence) as LNHDA and SQIVND. In its sample, this clone was seen many times. Its antigen specificity is not known. The CDR3 goes on 3 residues after the read ends, and that part is filled in from the germline J gene. For sequencing, equivalent amounts of genomic DNA were input from CVID and control samples. For every sample, a 60 bp segment covering the rearranged TCRbeta CDR3 region was amplified and then sequenced. TCRbeta amplification used the immunoSEQ assay, a bias-corrected multiplex PCR with high-throughput sequencing. The authors processed their data as follows. Every unique nucleotide sequence was considered a clone and was annotated with V, D and J genes, copy number and frequency. Sequences were labeled productive if in frame, and non-productive if out of frame or containing stop codons. As previously described, Shannon's entropy was used to calculate clonality. The predicted amino acid sequences of productive clones were used to derive the mean CDR3 Kyte-Doolittle hydropathy. Hierarchical clustering of scaled V gene usage was performed with the R hclust function using Manhattan distance and complete linkage. To assess clone sharing by CDR3 amino acid sequence, 12 repertoires per group were resampled over 100 rounds. Repertoires were searched for approximately 77 published EBV-specific and some 240 published CMV-specific TCRbeta sequences. A couple of CVID samples that yielded fewer than 10,000 sequences were excluded from the analysis, so fewer than 45 CVID repertoires were retained. The immuneACCESS repertoire file appears here via TCRdb, limited to in-frame rearrangements. These files lack a portion of the clones; in checked studies, under half of the deficit traces to unresolved V genes, and the cause of the others is not known. That table is the source of V, J and clone size, and D and trimming were worked out from the DNA. This sample has 35,000 or so clones, none of them a singleton. The ten largest account for around 3.1% of the sample.

Predominantly Caucasian heritage was noted among both the CVID patients and the healthy controls. Heparinized peripheral whole blood samples of about 5 to 8 ml were collected from each donor. TCRbeta CDR3 repertoires were sequenced from genomic DNA of adults with common variable immune deficiency (CVID) and healthy adult controls. There were about 22 healthy adult volunteers in the control group (about 12 female and around 10 male), ranging in age from roughly 20 to 70 years, with a mean age of about 36. Diluted blood was density-centrifuged over Hypaque 1077 or Ficoll-Paque to isolate peripheral blood mononuclear cells. Unsorted mononuclear cells served as the source of genomic DNA, which was extracted either by Qiagen column purification or by a centrifugation-based method.

The sequence came from a person aged 18 to 70 in good health. The sample comprised peripheral blood mononuclear cells. The rearranged segments are TRBV19 and TRBJ2-3; the D region possibly corresponds to TRBD2 (7 bases align). The CDR3 in this case is CASSPPWAGAGTDTQYF. The part of the CDR3 DNA that was read is TGTGCCAGTAGTCCTCCCTGGGCGGGGGCCGGCACAGATACG.